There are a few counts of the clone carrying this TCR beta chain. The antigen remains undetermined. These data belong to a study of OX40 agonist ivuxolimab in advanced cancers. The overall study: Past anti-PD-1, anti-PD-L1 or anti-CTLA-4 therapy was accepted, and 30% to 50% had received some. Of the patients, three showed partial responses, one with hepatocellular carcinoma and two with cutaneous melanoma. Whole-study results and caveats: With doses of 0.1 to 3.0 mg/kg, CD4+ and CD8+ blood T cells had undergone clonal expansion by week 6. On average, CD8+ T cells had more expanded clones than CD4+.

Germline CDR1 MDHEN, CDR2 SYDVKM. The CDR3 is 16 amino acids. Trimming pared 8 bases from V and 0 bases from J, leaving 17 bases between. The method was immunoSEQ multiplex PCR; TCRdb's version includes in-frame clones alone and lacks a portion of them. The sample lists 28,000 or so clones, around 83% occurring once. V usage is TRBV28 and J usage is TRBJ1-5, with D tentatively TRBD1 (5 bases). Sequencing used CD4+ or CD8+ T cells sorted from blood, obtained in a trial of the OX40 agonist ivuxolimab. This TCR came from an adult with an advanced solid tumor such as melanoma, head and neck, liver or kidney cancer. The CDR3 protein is CASVTLGTGSNQPQHF. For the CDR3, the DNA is TGTGCCAGCGTTACTTTGGGGACGGGTAGCAATCAGCCCCAGCATTTT.